This T cell receptor (beta chain) comes out of a study of shared clonotypes between healthy human individuals (dated by TCRdb to about 2020). In the study overall: A few men and a couple of women, aged 18 to 49 years, made up the cohort. For each donor, CD4 naive and CD4 memory were each run on three plates, CD8 naive on two plates, and CD8 memory on one plate. Leukapheresis yielded between about 0.9 and 9.5 billion PBMCs per donor. To increase sequencing depth and limit assay-specific biases, TCR repertoire library preparation and sequencing were carried out by different laboratories using diverse techniques. To estimate repertoire size and how much clonotype sharing occurs between individuals, the study deeply sequenced the blood TCR repertoires of a handful of healthy adults.

What the study reported, not specific to this receptor: The genetic and exposure-history diversity represented was limited by the small number of donors. Across a few donors, approximately 4.9% of naive CD4, roughly 3.5% of naive CD8, around 2.5% of memory CD4, and roughly 0.4% of memory CD8 clonotypes were shared. Larger estimated clonotype richness was generally found for naive subsets than for memory subsets. Rarefaction of sorted-subset datasets indicated incomplete sequencing despite the large sequencing depth. Sampling was restricted to blood, and TCR repertoires in tissue are likely to differ from TCR repertoires in blood. Compared with non-shared clonotypes, the clonotypes found in all four sorted-subset donors had higher generation probabilities. Pairwise subsampling indicated that sequencing depth was expected to affect the degree of clonotype sharing among donors.

The donors were healthy, HIV-negative adults with no recently reported acute infections or vaccinations. All donors were Caucasian adults living in Nashville, Tennessee, USA. CD4+ T cells were enriched by magnetic negative selection; naive cells were then positively selected on CD45RA, and the negative fraction formed the memory subset. Blood was obtained by leukapheresis, after which PBMCs were separated by Ficoll-Histopaque density gradient centrifugation and cryopreserved in liquid nitrogen vapor phase. Analytical flow cytometry was used to check the purity and quantity of every magnetically sorted T cell population. From each sorted fraction, genomic DNA was isolated and quantified by UV absorbance on a Nanodrop 2000c. The CDR3 numbers 16 residues from cysteine through phenylalanine. Here the CDR3 DNA is all that survives: 48 bases in frame from base 1. Relative to germline, V is missing 5 bases and J is missing 2 bases, with 5 bases of the junction outside any gene match. CDR1 is given as MNHEY and CDR2 as SMNVEV, both from the germline V gene (reference sequence).

Using the deep immunoSEQ assay, multiplex PCR amplified TCR CDR3 regions from genomic DNA. Extracted genomic DNA from each cell subset was spread evenly across all wells of several immunoSEQ 96-well plates, with each plate serving as a replicate. Each replicate PCR for sorted subsets received around 200 ng genomic DNA, equal to 30,000 or so T cell genomes. Purified libraries were measured with a Qubit 3.0 fluorometer, size-checked on a Bioanalyzer 2100, and measured again with the KAPA Library Quantification kit. Every immunoSEQ 96-well plate was sequenced on a dedicated single-read 150-cycle Illumina NextSeq 550 flow cell. As for how the authors treated the data: Because the immunoSEQ output included only junctional sequences and no quality scores, the filtering could not be the same as the filtering used for full-length reads. To assign V/J genes and CDR3, sequences were annotated using PyIR, a Python wrapper for IgBLAST v1.9, with IMGT germline references. Reads were filtered out if the reads had weak V/J assignments (E-value above 1e-6), no CDR3, stop codons, out-of-frame junctions, or ambiguous translated residues. V3J clonotypes were defined by identical inferred V gene, J gene, and CDR3 amino acid sequence. To compute the percentage overlap between repertoires, the number of shared unique clonotypes was divided by the size of the smaller repertoire. RTK rarefaction, the Chao1 estimator, and Recon v2.1 estimates of unobserved clonotypes were used to assess repertoire richness. Generation probabilities for all TCRbeta clonotypes obtained by the gDNA method from a handful of donors were computed using OLGA. What TCRdb holds here is the immuneACCESS table cut down to in-frame rearrangements. Part of the clones is not present; checked against another copy, under half of the missing clones reflect an unresolved V gene, and the others are unexplained. D and trimming were read from the DNA, whereas the V and J calls and clone size are those reported in that table. The sample has 2 million to 3 million clones on record, approximately 93% of them singletons. Of the sample, roughly 0.39% falls within the top ten clones.

Note on this clone: This clone's antigen is unknown. One base away there is no much larger clone; base qualities are not given.

This TCR was recovered from a man aged 18 to 29 in good health. Some clones in this sample may be carry-over from other donors' samples. Sequences were obtained from naive CD4+ T cells from PBMCs. The sample's cell subset or site label is to be understood as: CD45RA+ positively selected. In this chain, TRBV27 is recombined with TRBJ2-2, with 10 bases matching TRBD2. The nucleotide sequence reads TGTGCCAGCAGTCACCGGACTAGCGGAAACACCGGGGAGCTGTTTTTT. Its product reads: CASSHRTSGNTGELFF.